This T cell receptor beta chain was profiled in a study of cytomegalovirus exposure and HLA in healthy donors. General observations from the study: Rare TCR sequences dominated, though some public TCRs recurred in many donors. The later analysis indicated that the majority of CMV-associated TCR beta chains appeared HLA-restricted. A later analysis linked a missense DCLRE1C variant to TCR beta V- and J-gene trimming. An assumption of roughly uniform sequencing depth across donors underlay the presence/absence analyses.

Amplification used 60 Vbeta primers and 13 Jbeta primers. Data came from immunoSEQ multiplex PCR; TCRdb stores just in-frame clones and leaves some out. This table has approximately 160,000 clones, roughly three quarters appearing once. Remarks on this clone: Its antigen is not identified.

Germline CDR1 reads LNHDA; CDR2 reads SQIVND (reference sequence). The CDR3 covers 13 residues. V lost 5 bases to trimming and J lost 9 bases, with 14 bases between them. The chain employs TRBV19 and TRBJ2-1; D unclear. The sequence derives from a male donor in good health and CMV-seropositive. The material sequenced was PBMCs. CDR3 sequence (DNA): TGTGCCAGTAGTGTTGCTGAGTCCGGTGAGCAGTTCTTC. This codes for CASSVAESGEQFF. Looking up the rest from reference TRBV19 and TRBJ2-1 gives the full variable domain: DGGITQSPKYLFRKEGQNVTLSCEQNLNHDAMYWYRQDPGQGLRLIYYSQIVNDFQKGDIAEGYSVSREKKESFPLTVTSAQKNPTAFYLCASSVAESGEQFFGPGTRLTVL.